The T cell receptor (beta chain) described here comes from a study of blood T cell repertoires in COVID-19. As for the study in general: The study drew acute and convalescent COVID-19 samples from the United States, Italy and Spain. PBMCs, B-cell-depleted T cells, or T cells provided the cDNA or gDNA that made up the material.

The germline V gene encodes CDR1 SGHVS and CDR2 FQNEAQ. Losses at the gene ends were 3 bases for V and 0 bases for J; bases not matched to a gene: 12. This CDR3 spans 19 amino acids. The protocol was immunoSEQ multiplex PCR, while the TCRdb copy is restricted to in-frame clones and leaves out a portion. The sample gives around 380,000 clones, more than 75% of which show up once; 1.3% is in the top ten. What was sequenced was PBMCs or T cells enriched from blood (not recorded which). The chain carries TRBV7-8 and TRBJ2-3; TRBD2 aligns across 10 bases. The sequence derives from a man between 25 and 39 years old who had recovered from COVID-19. The CDR3 coding sequence is TGTGCCAGCAGCTTTCCAGCGGGGGGGGTAGGACCTAGCACAGATACGCAGTATTTT. Encoded protein: CASSFPAGGVGPSTDTQYF.